The clone carrying this T cell receptor beta chain came up many times. Specified time point: patch test 3, about 24 weeks after DPC sensitization. Treatment given: therapeutic diphenylcyclopropenone sensitization with weekly scalp DPC. The data were obtained in a study of human T cells and chemical hapten exposure. With 1 base removed from V and 8 bases from J, the gap between germline ends came to 17 bases. CDR1 SQVTM and CDR2 ANQGSEA come from the germline V gene. The length of the CDR3 is 14 residues. TCRdb processed the RACE reads anew with MiXCR; each CDR3 protein has one entry. The table lists 50,000 to 75,000 distinct CDR3 sequences, 11% of them singletons.

Material: whole blood, obtained in connection with sensitization to the hapten diphenylcyclopropenone (DPC). The TCR comes from a woman in her thirties with alopecia areata. Some clones in this sample may be carry-over from other donors' samples. The V and J genes are TRBV29-1 and TRBJ1-2; D might be TRBD1 (6 bases). As DNA, the CDR3 is TGCAGCGTTGAAGTTGCCAGGGGAGCTGGGGGCTACACCTTC. Its translation is CSVEVARGAGGYTF.